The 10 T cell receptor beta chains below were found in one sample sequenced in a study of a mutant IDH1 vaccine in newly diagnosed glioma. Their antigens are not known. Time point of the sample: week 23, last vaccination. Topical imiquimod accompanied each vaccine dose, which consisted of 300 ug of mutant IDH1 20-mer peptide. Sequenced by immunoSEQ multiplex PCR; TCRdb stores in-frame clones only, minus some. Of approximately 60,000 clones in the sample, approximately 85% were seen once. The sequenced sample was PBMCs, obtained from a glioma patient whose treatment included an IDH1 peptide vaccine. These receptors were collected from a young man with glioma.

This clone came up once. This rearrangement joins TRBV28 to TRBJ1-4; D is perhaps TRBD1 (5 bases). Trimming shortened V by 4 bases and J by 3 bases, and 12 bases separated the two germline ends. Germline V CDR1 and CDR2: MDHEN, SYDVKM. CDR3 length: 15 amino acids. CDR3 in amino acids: CASSSWDLPNEKLFF. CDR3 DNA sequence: TGTGCCAGCAGTTCCTGGGACCTTCCTAATGAAAAACTGTTTTTT.

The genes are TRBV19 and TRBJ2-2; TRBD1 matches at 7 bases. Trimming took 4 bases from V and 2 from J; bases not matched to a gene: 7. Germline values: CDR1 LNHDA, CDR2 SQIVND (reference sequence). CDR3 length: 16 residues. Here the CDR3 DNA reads TGTGCCAGTAGTACCACGGGACAGATAAACACCGGGGAGCTGTTTTTT. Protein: CASSTTGQINTGELFF.

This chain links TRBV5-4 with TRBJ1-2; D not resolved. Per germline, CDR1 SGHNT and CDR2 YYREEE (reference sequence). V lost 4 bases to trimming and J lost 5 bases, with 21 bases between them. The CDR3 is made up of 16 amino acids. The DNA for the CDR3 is TGTGCCAGCAGCATTGGGTCGTACGCCGAAACATATGGCTACACCTTC. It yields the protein CASSIGSYAETYGYTF. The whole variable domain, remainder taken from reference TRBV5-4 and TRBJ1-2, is ETGVTQSPTHLIKTRGQQVTLRCSSQSGHNTVSWYQQALGQGPQFIFQYYREEENGRGNFPPRFSGLQFPNYSSELNVNALELDDSALYLCASSIGSYAETYGYTFGSGTRLTVV.

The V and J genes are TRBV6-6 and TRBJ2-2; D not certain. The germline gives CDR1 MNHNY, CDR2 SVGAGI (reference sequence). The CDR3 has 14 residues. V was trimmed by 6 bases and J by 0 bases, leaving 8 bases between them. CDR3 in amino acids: CASRLDPNTGELFF. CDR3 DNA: TGTGCCAGCAGGCTGGACCCGAACACCGGGGAGCTGTTTTTT.

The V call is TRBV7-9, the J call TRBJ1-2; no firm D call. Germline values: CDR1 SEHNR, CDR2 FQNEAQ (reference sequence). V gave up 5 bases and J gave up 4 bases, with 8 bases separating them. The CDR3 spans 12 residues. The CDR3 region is CASSQEGYGYTF. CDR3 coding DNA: TGTGCCAGCAGCCAGGAGGGCTATGGCTACACCTTC.

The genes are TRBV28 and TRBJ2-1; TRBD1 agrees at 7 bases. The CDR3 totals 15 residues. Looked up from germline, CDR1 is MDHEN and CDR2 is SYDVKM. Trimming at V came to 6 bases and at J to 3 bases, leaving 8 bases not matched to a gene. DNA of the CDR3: TGTGCCAGCAGAAACCGGGACAGAATCTACAATGAGCAGTTCTTC. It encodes CASRNRDRIYNEQFF.

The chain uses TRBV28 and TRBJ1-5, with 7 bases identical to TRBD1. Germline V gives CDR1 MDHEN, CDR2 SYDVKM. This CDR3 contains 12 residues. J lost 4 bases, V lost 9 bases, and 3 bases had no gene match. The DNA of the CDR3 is TGTGCCAGTACAGGGGAGAATCAGCCCCAGCATTTT. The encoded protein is CASTGENQPQHF.

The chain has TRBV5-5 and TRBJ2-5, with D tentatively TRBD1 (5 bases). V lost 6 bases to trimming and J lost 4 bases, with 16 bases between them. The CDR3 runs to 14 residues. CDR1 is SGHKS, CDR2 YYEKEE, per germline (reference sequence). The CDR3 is CASTHWLGAETQYF. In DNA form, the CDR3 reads TGTGCCAGCACCCACTGGTTAGGGGCAGAGACCCAGTACTTC.

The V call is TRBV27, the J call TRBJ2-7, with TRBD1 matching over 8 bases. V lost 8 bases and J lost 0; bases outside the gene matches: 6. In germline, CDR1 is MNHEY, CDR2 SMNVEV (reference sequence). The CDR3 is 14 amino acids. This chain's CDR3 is CASWGQESSYEQYF. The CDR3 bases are TGTGCCAGCTGGGGACAGGAAAGCTCCTACGAGCAGTACTTC.

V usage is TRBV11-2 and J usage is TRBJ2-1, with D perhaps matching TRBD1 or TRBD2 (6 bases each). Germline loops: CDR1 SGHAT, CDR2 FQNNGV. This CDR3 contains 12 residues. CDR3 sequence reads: CAGGKGGGEQFF. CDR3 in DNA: TGTGCTGGAGGAAAGGGGGGCGGTGAGCAGTTCTTC.